This T cell receptor (beta chain) comes out of a study of T cell changes during pregnancy in multiple sclerosis. Some clones are missing from TCRdb's copy, which holds only in-frame ones; the method was immunoSEQ multiplex PCR. The sample contains around 39,000 clones, 70% to 90% of which appear only once. Sample share makes this clone medium-sized. Germline assignment: CDR1 MNHNS and CDR2 SASEGT. Trimming cost V 3 bases and J 6 bases; bases outside gene matches: 8. The length of the CDR3 is 15 residues. The chain employs TRBV6-1 and TRBJ2-7, with 10 bases identical to TRBD2. The clonotype comes from a female donor with multiple sclerosis, enrolled in a pregnancy study. The sample in question was CD8+ T cells from peripheral blood mononuclear cells, obtained in the first trimester of pregnancy. The DNA of the CDR3 is TGTGCCAGCAGTGAGAGCGGGGGGGGCTCTCGCGAGCAGTACTTC. Translating gives CASSESGGGSREQYF.